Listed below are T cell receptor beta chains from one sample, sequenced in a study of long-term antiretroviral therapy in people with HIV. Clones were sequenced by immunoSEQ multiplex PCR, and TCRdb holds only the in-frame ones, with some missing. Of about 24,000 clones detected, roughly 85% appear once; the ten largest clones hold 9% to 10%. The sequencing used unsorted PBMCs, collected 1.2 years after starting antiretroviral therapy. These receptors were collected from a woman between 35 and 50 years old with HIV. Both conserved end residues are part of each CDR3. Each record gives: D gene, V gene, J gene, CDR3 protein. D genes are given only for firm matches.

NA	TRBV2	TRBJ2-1	CASNHVNEQFF
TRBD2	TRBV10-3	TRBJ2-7	CAISDHNRPGLASYEQYF
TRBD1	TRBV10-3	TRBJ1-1	CAISVRDRGDTEAFF
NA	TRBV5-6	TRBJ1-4	CASSGGVYEKLFF
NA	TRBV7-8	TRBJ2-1	CASRTTGTDRNEQFF
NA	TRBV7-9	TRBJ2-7	CASSLDSGRGQYF
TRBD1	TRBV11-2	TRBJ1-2	CASSQRQGYGYTF
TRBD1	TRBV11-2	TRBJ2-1	CASSSWTGGDEQFF
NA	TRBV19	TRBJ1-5	CASSIANNEDQPQHF
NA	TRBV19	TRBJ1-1	CASSPSAAEAFF
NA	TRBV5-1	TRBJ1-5	CASSPVSRDDQPQHF
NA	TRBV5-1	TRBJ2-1	CASSNPAAGSNEQFF
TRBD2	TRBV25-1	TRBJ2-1	CASSERAGGPWNEQFF
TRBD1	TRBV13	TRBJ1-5	CASSRGLDQPQHF
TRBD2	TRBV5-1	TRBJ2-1	CASSLVPSGGPYNEQFF
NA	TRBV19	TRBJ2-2	CASTTGQGGSGELFF
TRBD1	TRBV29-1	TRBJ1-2	CSVDREAGYGYTF
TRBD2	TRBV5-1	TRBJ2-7	CASSAVALAGDEQYF
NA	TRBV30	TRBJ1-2	CAWGGSYGYTF
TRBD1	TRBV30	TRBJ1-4	CAWGDSRGEKLFF
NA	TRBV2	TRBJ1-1	CASSEHPNKAFF
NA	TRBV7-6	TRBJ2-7	CASSLGGDFSYEQYF
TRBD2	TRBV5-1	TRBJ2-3	CASNGRGGGDTQYF
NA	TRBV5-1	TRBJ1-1	CASSLGWATNTEAFF
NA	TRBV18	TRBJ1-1	CASSPQAAEAFF
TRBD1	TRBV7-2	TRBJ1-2	CASSLKGQGASGYTF
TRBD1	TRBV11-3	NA	CASSLTGVEQYF
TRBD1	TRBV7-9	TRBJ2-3	CASSSGQGATDTQYF
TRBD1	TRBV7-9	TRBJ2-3	CASSAGQGATDTQYF
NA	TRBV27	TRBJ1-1	CASSLETQTTEAFF
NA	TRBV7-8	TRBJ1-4	CASSRLGGWGEKLFF
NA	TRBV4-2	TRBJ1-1	CASSQGAGGETEAFF
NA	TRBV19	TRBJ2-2	CASSLRGRDTGELFF